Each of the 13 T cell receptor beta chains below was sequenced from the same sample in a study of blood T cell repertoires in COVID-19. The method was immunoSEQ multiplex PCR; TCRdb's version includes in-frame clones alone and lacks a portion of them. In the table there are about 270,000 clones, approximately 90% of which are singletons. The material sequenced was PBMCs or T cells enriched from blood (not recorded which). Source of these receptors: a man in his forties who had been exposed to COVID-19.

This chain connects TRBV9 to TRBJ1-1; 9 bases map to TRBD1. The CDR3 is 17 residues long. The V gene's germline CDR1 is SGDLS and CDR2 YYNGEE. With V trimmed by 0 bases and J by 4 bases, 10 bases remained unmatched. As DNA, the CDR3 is TGTGCCAGCAGCGTAGTCCCGACAGGGGGTGTCAGCACTGAAGCTTTCTTT. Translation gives CASSVVPTGGVSTEAFF.

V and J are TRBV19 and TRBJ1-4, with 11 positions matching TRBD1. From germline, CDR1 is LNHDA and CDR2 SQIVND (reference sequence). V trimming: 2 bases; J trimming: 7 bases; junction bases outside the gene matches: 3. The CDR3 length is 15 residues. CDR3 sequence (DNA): TGTGCCAGTAGTATATCCGGGACAGGGGGTGAAAAACTGTTTTTT. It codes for CASSISGTGGEKLFF.

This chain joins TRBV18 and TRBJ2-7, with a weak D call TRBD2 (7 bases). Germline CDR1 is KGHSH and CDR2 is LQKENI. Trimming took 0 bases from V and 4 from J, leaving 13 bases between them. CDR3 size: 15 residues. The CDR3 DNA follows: TGTGCCAGCTCACCACCGGGGGGGCCGCTATACGAGCAGTACTTC. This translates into CASSPPGGPLYEQYF.

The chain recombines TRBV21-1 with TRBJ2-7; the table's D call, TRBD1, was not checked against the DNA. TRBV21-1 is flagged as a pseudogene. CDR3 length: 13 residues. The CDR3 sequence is CARTRDISYEQYF. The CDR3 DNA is TGTGCCAGAACCCGGGACATCTCCTACGAGCAGTACTTC.

As DNA, the CDR3 is TGTGCCAGCAGTCGTATAAGGGGGACTGAAGCTTTCTTT. Amino acid sequence: CASSRIRGTEAFF. V usage is TRBV28 and J usage is TRBJ1-1; D might be TRBD1 (6 bases). The CDR3 is 13 amino acids. With 5 bases removed from V and 5 bases from J, the gap between germline ends came to 12 bases. Germline CDR1 and CDR2: MDHEN and SYDVKM.

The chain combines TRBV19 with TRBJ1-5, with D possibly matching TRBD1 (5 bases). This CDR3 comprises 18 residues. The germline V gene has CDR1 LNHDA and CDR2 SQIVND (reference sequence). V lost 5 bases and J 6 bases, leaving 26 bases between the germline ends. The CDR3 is CASSGRDAYPSGGQPQHF. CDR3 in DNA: TGTGCCAGTAGTGGCCGGGACGCTTACCCTTCGGGGGGTCAGCCCCAGCATTTT. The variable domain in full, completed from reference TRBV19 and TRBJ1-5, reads DGGITQSPKYLFRKEGQNVTLSCEQNLNHDAMYWYRQDPGQGLRLIYYSQIVNDFQKGDIAEGYSVSREKKESFPLTVTSAQKNPTAFYLCASSGRDAYPSGGQPQHFGDGTRLSIL.

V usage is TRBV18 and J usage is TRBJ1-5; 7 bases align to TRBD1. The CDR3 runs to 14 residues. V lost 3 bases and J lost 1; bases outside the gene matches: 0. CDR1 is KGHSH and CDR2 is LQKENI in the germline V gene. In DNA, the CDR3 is TGTGCCAGCTCACCGGACAGGAGCAATCAGCCCCAGCATTTT. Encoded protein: CASSPDRSNQPQHF.

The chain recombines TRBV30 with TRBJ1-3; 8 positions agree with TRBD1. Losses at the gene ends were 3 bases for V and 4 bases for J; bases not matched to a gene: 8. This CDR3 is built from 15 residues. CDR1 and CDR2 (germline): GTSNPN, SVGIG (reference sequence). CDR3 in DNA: TGTGCCTGGAGACTCATTCCAGGGGGCGGAAACACCATATATTTT. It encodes CAWRLIPGGGNTIYF.

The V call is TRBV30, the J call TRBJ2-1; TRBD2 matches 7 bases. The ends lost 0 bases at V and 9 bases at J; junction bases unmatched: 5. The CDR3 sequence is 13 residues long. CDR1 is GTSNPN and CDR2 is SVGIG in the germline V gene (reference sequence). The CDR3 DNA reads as TGTGCCTGGAGTGTACAATCTAGCGGTGAGCAGTTCTTC. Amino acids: CAWSVQSSGEQFF.

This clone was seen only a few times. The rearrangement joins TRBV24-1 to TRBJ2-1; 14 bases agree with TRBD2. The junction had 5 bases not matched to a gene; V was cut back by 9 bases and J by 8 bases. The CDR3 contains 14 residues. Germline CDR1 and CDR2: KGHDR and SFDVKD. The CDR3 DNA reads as TGTGCCACCGGGACTAGCGGGAGTACCGATGAGCAGTTCTTC. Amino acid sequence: CATGTSGSTDEQFF.

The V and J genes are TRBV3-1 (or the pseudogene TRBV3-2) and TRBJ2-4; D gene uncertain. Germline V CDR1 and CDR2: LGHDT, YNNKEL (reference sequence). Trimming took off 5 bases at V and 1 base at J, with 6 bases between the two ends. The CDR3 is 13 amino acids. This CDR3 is CASSKLAKNIQYF. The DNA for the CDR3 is TGTGCCAGCAGCAAACTCGCCAAAAACATTCAGTACTTC.

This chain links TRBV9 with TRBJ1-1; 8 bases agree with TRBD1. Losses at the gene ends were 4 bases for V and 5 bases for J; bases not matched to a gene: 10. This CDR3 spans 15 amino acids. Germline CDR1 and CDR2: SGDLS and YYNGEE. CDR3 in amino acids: CASSSREDRETEAFF. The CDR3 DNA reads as TGTGCCAGCAGCTCAAGGGAGGACAGGGAAACTGAAGCTTTCTTT.

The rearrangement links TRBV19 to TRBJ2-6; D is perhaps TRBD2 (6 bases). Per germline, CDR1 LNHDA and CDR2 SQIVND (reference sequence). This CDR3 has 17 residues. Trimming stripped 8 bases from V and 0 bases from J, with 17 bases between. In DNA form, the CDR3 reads TGTGCCAGTTCCACCAGTTTCGGGAGCTCTGGGGCCAACGTCCTGACTTTC. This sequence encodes CASSTSFGSSGANVLTF.